This T cell receptor beta chain came from a study of T-cell memory formation after mild COVID-19. General study points: The CD4+ clones that contracted clustered mainly within CM and EM, and the CD8+ clones concentrated in EMRA. Memory from before infection featured some responding clones, which suggests cross-reactive memory joined.

Constant-segment-primed 5'RACE gave TCR alpha and TCR beta cDNA libraries with sample barcodes and UMIs. TCRdb ran MiXCR on the 5' RACE reads and lists one entry per CDR3 protein. In the table there are a few hundred thousand distinct CDR3 sequences, about 15% of which are singletons. This clonotype came up a few times. The antigen remains undetermined. The V gene lost 11 bases and the J gene lost 4 bases, with 21 bases spanning the gap. The CDR3 loop spans 14 amino acids. The V gene's germline CDR1 is SEHNR and CDR2 FQNEAQ (reference sequence). The sequencing sample was made of PBMCs or a T cell subset sorted from them (not recorded which). The receptor was isolated from a man between 18 and 29 years old who had mild COVID-19 (a few samples of this study predate the infection). Cell type and time point are not known. The chain combines TRBV7-9 with TRBJ2-7; possibly TRBD2 for D (6 bases). CDR3 sequence (DNA): TGTGCCCTTGGGGAGGTAGGCGGAACTTACGAGCAGTACTTC. Its protein is CALGEVGGTYEQYF.